This record looks at one T cell receptor beta chain sequence and its context. Each CDR3 protein is one row after TCRdb ran MiXCR on the PCR reads. The repertoire holds about half a million distinct CDR3 sequences, with about 22% as singletons. The data belong to a study of molecular identifiers for immune sequencing clone quantification. The authors sorted naive CD8 T cells as CD8+CD4-CCR7+CD45RA+. The CDR3 runs to 16 residues. The J segment lost 6 bases and the V segment lost 0 bases, leaving 6 bases of the junction unmatched. Germline lookup yields CDR1 KGHDR and CDR2 SFDVKD. Sequencing was performed on naive CD8+ T cells from blood, with Jurkat cell RNA spiked in. The subset is: FACS-sorted CD8+CD4-CCR7+CD45RA+ naive T cells. J is TRBJ2-1 and V is TRBV24-1, with 8 nucleotides matching TRBD1. The sequence came from a human donor in good health. Some libraries in this study had Jurkat cell RNA spiked in. The CDR3 loop reads CATSDLSQGARNEQFF. CDR3 in DNA: TGTGCCACCAGTGATTTGTCCCAGGGGGCTCGCAATGAGCAGTTCTTC.